This TCR beta chain was captured by sequencing in a study of cytomegalovirus exposure and HLA in healthy donors. Study-wide context: Unique TCR beta sequences numbering approximately 120 million came from about 179 million T cells in an earlier analysis. Study-level points and caveats: When analyzed later, the rates of TCR association showed variation by HLA locus, with DRB1 the most and HLA-C the fewest. In a later analysis, at a false discovery rate of 0.05, 15,000 to 20,000 TCR beta sequences were associated with HLA alleles.

A note on this clone: Its specificity is not known.

The CDR3 has 15 residues. The trim removed 5 bases at V and 8 bases at J, leaving 14 bases unmatched. The germline CDR1 and CDR2 sequences are MNHEY and SVGAGI. Primers for the PCR totalled 60 Vbeta and 13 Jbeta. Under the authors' procedure: The authors later counted some 76 million unique TCR beta chains, 8.5 million to 13 million of them shared. Clones were read by immunoSEQ multiplex PCR, and TCRdb kept only the in-frame ones, dropping some. V and J calls and clone size are as listed in that table; D and trimming were resolved from the DNA. This sample has about 130,000 clones, with about four fifths found just once.

The gene calls are TRBV6-5 and TRBJ1-2; 7 bases align to TRBD1. Specimen: PBMCs. The TCR sequence derives from a woman between 55 and 75 years old in good health and CMV-seropositive. The CDR3 protein is CASSPQTGSGLGYTF. The CDR3 DNA sequence: TGTGCCAGCAGTCCCCAGACAGGGTCGGGTTTAGGCTACACCTTC.